The 10 T cell receptor beta chains below all came from one sample that was sequenced in a study of T-cell reconstitution after alpha-beta-depleted transplantation in children. TCRbeta library preparation incorporated unique molecular identifiers. MiXCR, run by TCRdb on the PCR reads, gives a single entry per CDR3 protein. The sample has some 200,000 distinct CDR3 sequences; approximately 8.4% are singletons. The sequences come from PBMCs, mostly from graft donor cells, collected 360 days after TCRalphabeta/CD19-depleted stem cell transplant. The receptors come from a male patient aged 2-10 years who had a stem cell transplant for acute myeloid leukemia, so the T cells may come from the graft donor.

This clonotype was recorded many times. This chain uses TRBV29-1 with TRBJ2-5; TRBD1 aligns across 7 bases. Per the germline V gene, CDR1 is SQVTM and CDR2 is ANQGSEA. CDR3 length equals 12 residues. The ends lost 6 bases at V and 2 bases at J; junction bases unmatched: 3. CDR3 protein: CSVTGLQETQYF. Here the CDR3 DNA reads TGCAGCGTGACAGGGCTTCAAGAGACCCAGTACTTC.

The sample holds many counts of this clonotype. The rearrangement uses TRBV6-1 and TRBJ1-1; 7 nucleotides match TRBD1. There are 14 residues in the CDR3. Germline loops: CDR1 MNHNS, CDR2 SASEGT. Trimming at V came to 5 bases and at J to 6 bases, leaving 9 bases not matched to a gene. The CDR3 region is CASSLMGQLPEAFF. For the CDR3, the DNA is TGTGCCAGCAGTCTTATGGGACAGTTGCCTGAAGCTTTCTTT.

This clonotype came up many times. The rearrangement links TRBV6-5 to TRBJ1-6; the D gene is possibly TRBD1 (5 bases). The V end was cut by 1 base, the J end by 8 bases, with 15 bases between. Germline CDR1 and CDR2: MNHEY and SVGAGI. This CDR3 is 16 amino acids long. The CDR3 protein is CASSYFRDSLYSPLHF. CDR3 in DNA: TGTGCCAGCAGTTACTTTCGGGACTCTCTTTATTCACCCCTCCACTTT.

This clonotype was detected many times. V is TRBV11-2 and J is TRBJ2-3; 7 nucleotides agree with TRBD2. The V gene end was trimmed by 1 base and the J gene end by 6 bases; junction bases not matched to a gene: 16. The CDR3 extends over 18 amino acids. The germline V gene has CDR1 SGHAT and CDR2 FQNNGV. CDR3 loop: CASSLVSGLAVPGDTQYF. The DNA for the CDR3 is TGTGCCAGCAGCTTAGTTAGTGGGCTAGCGGTCCCCGGGGATACGCAGTATTTT.

V and J are TRBV4-2 and TRBJ2-3; 10 nucleotides match TRBD2. With V trimmed by 3 bases and J by 2 bases, 8 bases remained unmatched. This CDR3 has 17 residues. Germline V lookup: CDR1 LGHNA, CDR2 YNFKEQ. CDR3 DNA sequence: TGTGCCAGCAGCCAGACGTCAGCGGGGGGGCCCACAGATACGCAGTATTTT. It encodes CASSQTSAGGPTDTQYF.

The chain is built from TRBV20-1 and TRBJ2-5; 7 nucleotides align to TRBD2. The J segment lost 4 bases and the V segment lost 6 bases, leaving 14 bases of the junction unmatched. This CDR3 has 15 residues. Germline V gene sequence: CDR1 DFQATT, CDR2 SNEGSKA (reference sequence). The CDR3 region is CSAPRLAGVGETQYF. CDR3 sequence (DNA): TGCAGTGCCCCAAGGCTGGCGGGAGTGGGAGAGACCCAGTACTTC.

This clonotype has a count of ten or more. In DNA form, the CDR3 reads TGCAGCGTTGAGTCTCTTGCGAGAGATGAGCAGTTCTTC. Translated: CSVESLARDEQFF. The J gene is TRBJ2-1, the V gene TRBV29-1; D gene ambiguous. In germline, CDR1 is SQVTM, CDR2 ANQGSEA. The CDR3 runs 13 residues. The V end was cut by 3 bases, the J end by 8 bases, with 14 bases between.

This clonotype appeared many times. The rearrangement joins TRBV7-8 to TRBJ2-5; D is undetermined. V dropped 5 bases and J dropped 3 bases, with 19 bases sitting between them. The CDR3 consists of 16 residues. The V gene's germline CDR1 is SGHVS and CDR2 FQNEAQ. The chain's CDR3 is CASSPDRSTVKETQYF. The CDR3 coding sequence is TGTGCCAGCAGCCCAGACCGTAGTACAGTTAAAGAGACCCAGTACTTC.

This clonotype came up a few times. The chain recombines TRBV12-3 or TRBV12-4 with TRBJ1-4; D is unclear. This CDR3 contains 15 residues. V gave up 0 bases and J gave up 6 bases, with 11 bases separating them. For the CDR3, the DNA is TGTGCCAGCAGTTTAGCTAAGGGAAGCGATGAAAAACTGTTTTTT. This gives the protein CASSLAKGSDEKLFF.

This clonotype was counted only a few times. CDR3 DNA: TGCAGCGTTCGAGGTGACACAGATACGCAGTATTTT. Encoded protein: CSVRGDTDTQYF. This sequence joins TRBV29-1 and TRBJ2-3; D is ambiguous. Germline CDR1 SQVTM, CDR2 ANQGSEA. V lost 5 bases and J 2 bases, leaving 8 bases between the germline ends. This CDR3 comprises 12 residues.